Following are 10 T cell receptor beta chains from one sample sequenced in a study of blood T cell repertoires in COVID-19. Sequenced by immunoSEQ multiplex PCR; TCRdb stores in-frame clones only, minus some. The table records roughly 87,000 clones, 84% of them present only once. The sample taken for sequencing was peripheral blood. The receptors shown here come from a woman aged 60-75 years with acute or convalescent COVID-19.

The genes are TRBV9 and TRBJ1-1; 9 bases align to TRBD1. Germline CDR1 and CDR2: SGDLS and YYNGEE. V was pared by 4 bases and J by 5 bases, with 6 bases of the junction left unmatched. The CDR3 extends over 14 amino acids. The CDR3 protein is CASSLGQGYTEAFF. DNA of the CDR3: TGTGCCAGCAGCCTCGGACAGGGGTATACTGAAGCTTTCTTT. The variable domain in full, completed from reference TRBV9 and TRBJ1-1, reads DSGVTQTPKHLITATGQRVTLRCSPRSGDLSVYWYQQSLDQGLQFLIQYYNGEERAKGNILERFSAQQFPDLHSELNLSSLELGDSALYFCASSLGQGYTEAFFGQGTRLTVV.

This chain joins TRBV5-4 and TRBJ2-3; 13 bases fit TRBD2. The CDR3 extends over 17 amino acids. The V gene end was trimmed by 0 bases and the J gene end by 4 bases; junction bases not matched to a gene: 5. Per the germline V gene, CDR1 is SGHNT and CDR2 is YYREEE (reference sequence). DNA for the CDR3: TGTGCCAGCAGCTTGGCAAGGACTAGCGGGGGTCCAGATACGCAGTATTTT. This codes for CASSLARTSGGPDTQYF.

The chain couples TRBV5-1 to TRBJ2-1; TRBD2 agrees at 7 bases. This CDR3 has 16 residues. The V gene's germline CDR1 is SGHRS and CDR2 YFSETQ. The junction had 5 bases not matched to a gene; V was cut back by 0 bases and J by 2 bases. CDR3 sequence reads: CASSLAPRGAYNEQFF. The CDR3 nucleotides read TGCGCCAGCAGCTTGGCCCCCCGGGGGGCCTACAATGAGCAGTTCTTC.

The CDR3 region is CASSSGYEQYF. The CDR3 DNA is TGTGCCAGCAGCTCAGGCTACGAGCAGTACTTC. The chain recombines TRBV11-3 with TRBJ2-7; no clear D. CDR3 length: 11 amino acids. The germline CDR1 and CDR2 sequences are SGHNT and YENEEA. The germline V and J ends were trimmed by 4 bases and 3 bases, with 4 bases remaining between them.

This clone is a singleton in its sample. The chain employs TRBV5-5 and TRBJ1-3; D is possibly TRBD1 (6 bases). The CDR3 runs to 16 residues. Trimming removed 6 bases from V and 3 bases from J, with 19 bases in between. In germline, CDR1 is SGHKS, CDR2 YYEKEE (reference sequence). The CDR3 bases are TGTGCCAGCATCCCCCCCGGGGGGCTTGGTGGAAACACCATATATTTT. The encoded protein is CASIPPGGLGGNTIYF.

The CDR3 is CASSSFLDRGLIYGYTF. The CDR3 nucleotides read TGTGCCAGCAGCTCCTTTCTGGACAGGGGGCTTATCTATGGCTACACCTTC. This rearrangement joins TRBV13 to TRBJ1-2; 11 nucleotides align to TRBD1. Looked up from germline, CDR1 is PRHDT and CDR2 is FYEKMQ (reference sequence). V lost 4 bases, J lost 4 bases, and 11 bases stayed unmatched. CDR3 size: 17 residues.

The chain has TRBV27 and TRBJ2-7; D gene ambiguous. The germline gives CDR1 MNHEY, CDR2 SMNVEV (reference sequence). The CDR3 runs 14 residues. V was pared by 6 bases and J by 0 bases, with 12 bases between. CDR3 nucleotide sequence: TGTGCCAGCAGGCTAGAAGTGGGCTCCTACGAGCAGTACTTC. This codes for CASRLEVGSYEQYF.

V gene TRBV5-4 combines with J gene TRBJ2-4; 8 bases map to TRBD2. In germline, CDR1 is SGHNT, CDR2 YYREEE (reference sequence). This CDR3 region has 14 residues. J gave up 5 bases and V 2 bases, and 3 bases lay outside the gene matches. The CDR3: CASSFPGGENIQYF. The CDR3 DNA reads TGTGCCAGCAGCTTCCCGGGAGGGGAAAACATTCAGTACTTC.

The genes are TRBV25-1 and TRBJ1-4; 9 bases map to TRBD1. The CDR3 spans 15 residues. Trimming at V came to 2 bases and at J to 5 bases, leaving 3 bases not matched to a gene. Germline V gives CDR1 MGHDK, CDR2 SYGVNS. CDR3: CASSEVGQGNEKLFF. CDR3 DNA sequence: TGTGCCAGCAGTGAAGTGGGACAGGGAAATGAAAAACTGTTTTTT.

This clone was recorded only once. The CDR3 loop reads CASRPGQGGGYTF. The CDR3 DNA is TGTGCCAGCAGACCGGGACAGGGTGGTGGCTACACCTTC. The J gene is TRBJ1-2, the V gene TRBV28; 9 bases agree with TRBD1. This CDR3 has 13 amino acids. V lost 6 bases and J lost 7; bases outside the gene matches: 6. Germline CDR1 MDHEN, CDR2 SYDVKM.